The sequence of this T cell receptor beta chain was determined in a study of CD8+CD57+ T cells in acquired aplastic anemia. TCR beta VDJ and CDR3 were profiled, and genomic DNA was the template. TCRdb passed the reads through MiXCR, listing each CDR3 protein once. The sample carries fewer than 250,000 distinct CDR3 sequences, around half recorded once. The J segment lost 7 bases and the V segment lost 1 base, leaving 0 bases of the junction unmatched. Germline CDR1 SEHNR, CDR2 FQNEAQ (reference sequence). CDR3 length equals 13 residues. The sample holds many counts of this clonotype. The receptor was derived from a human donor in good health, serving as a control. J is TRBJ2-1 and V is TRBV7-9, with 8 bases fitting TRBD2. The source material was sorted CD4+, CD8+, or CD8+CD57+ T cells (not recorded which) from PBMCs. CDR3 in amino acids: CASSLVAGNEQFF. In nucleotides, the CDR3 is TGTGCCAGCAGCTTAGTAGCGGGAAATGAGCAGTTCTTC.